This T cell receptor (beta chain) was captured by sequencing in a study of vaccination and CD4 T cells after COVID-19. Study background: By nasal swab PCR, the convalescent patients were SARS-CoV-2 positive, with several mild cases and one severe. Six males and four females, two of them Hispanic, were enrolled as convalescents. Notes on the study in general: Convalescent patients saw a median about 85% of their reactive clones show up only after vaccination. The median count of SARS-CoV-2-reactive clonotypes rose from roughly 21 to 40, not significantly.

TCRdb called the PCR reads again in MiXCR, with one record for every CDR3 protein. The profile shows about 19,000 distinct CDR3 sequences, under 80% of them singletons. CDR1 and CDR2 (germline): GTSNPN, SVGIG (reference sequence). The CDR3 loop spans 13 amino acids. Trimming stripped 4 bases from V and 8 bases from J, with 14 bases between. As concerns this clonotype: Its antigen is unidentified.

Specimen: CD4+ T cells from blood, collected before SARS-CoV-2 vaccination. The chain carries TRBV30 and TRBJ1-4, with D possibly matching TRBD1 (5 bases). The receptor was isolated from a human donor who had recovered from COVID-19. The DNA of the CDR3 is TGTGCCTGGAAAGGGGAGGTCGGCGAAAAACTGTTTTTT. Its translation: CAWKGEVGEKLFF.